This T cell receptor (beta chain) was recovered during a study of HIV-infected patients and healthy controls. General study findings and limits: Untreated HIV+ repertoires had roughly threefold fewer distinct CDR3s and lower Shannon diversity than healthy controls.

This clonotype was counted only a few times. Its antigen is as yet unknown. cDNA was made from 500 ng RNA using alpha and beta constant primers. Alpha and beta chain libraries were made separately by chain-specific third strand synthesis with multiplexing indices. Via MiXCR, TCRdb re-called the 5' RACE reads, giving one row per CDR3 protein. The sample contains about 8,600 distinct CDR3 sequences, almost 8.5% of which appear only once. The V gene end was trimmed by 6 bases and the J gene end by 5 bases; junction bases not matched to a gene: 5. Germline CDR1 and CDR2: SGHAT and FQNNGV. This CDR3 contains 16 residues. Roughly three months, about 14 weeks, into antiretroviral therapy, follow-up blood was collected. All unsorted peripheral T cells were captured because whole blood was used without fractionation. Peripheral blood, 2 to 2.5 ml, was drawn for RNA extraction.

The rearrangement uses TRBV11-2 and TRBJ2-3; 16 positions agree with TRBD2. Sample: blood, taken during antiretroviral therapy. This receptor was identified in an adult with HIV infection. The DNA for the CDR3 is TGTGCCAGCAGGGGGACTAGCGGGGGGGCCGGAGATACGCAGTATTTT. Its protein product is CASRGTSGGAGDTQYF.